The 5 T cell receptor beta chains in this list originate from one sample, sequenced in a study of OX40 agonist ivuxolimab in advanced cancers. Sequenced by immunoSEQ multiplex PCR; TCRdb stores in-frame clones only, minus some. In the table there are 65,000 to 85,000 clones, 75% to 90% of which are singletons. The source was CD4+ or CD8+ T cells sorted from blood, collected in a trial of the OX40 agonist ivuxolimab. Receptors were obtained from an adult with an advanced solid tumor such as melanoma, head and neck, liver or kidney cancer.

The V gene is TRBV9, the J gene TRBJ1-2, with 8 bases lining up with TRBD1. The V segment lost 0 bases and the J segment 8 bases; nucleotides outside the gene matches: 6. CDR1 and CDR2 (germline): SGDLS, YYNGEE. CDR3 length: 14 residues. Here the CDR3 reads CASSVGTGKKGYTF. DNA for the CDR3: TGTGCCAGCAGCGTAGGGACAGGGAAGAAAGGCTACACCTTC.

V usage is TRBV11-3 and J usage is TRBJ2-2; 7 nucleotides line up with TRBD1. V was clipped by 4 bases and J by 7 bases; unmatched bases: 12. The CDR3 contains 16 residues. Per the germline V gene, CDR1 is SGHNT and CDR2 is YENEEA. Here the CDR3 DNA reads TGTGCCAGCAGCTCGTTCGACAGGGTGCAGATCGGGGAGCTGTTTTTT. This translates into CASSSFDRVQIGELFF.

V gene TRBV5-4 combines with J gene TRBJ1-6; 7 nucleotides match TRBD1. The CDR3 sequence is 13 residues long. Germline V gives CDR1 SGHNT, CDR2 YYREEE (reference sequence). J lost 8 bases, V lost 4 bases, and 3 bases had no gene match. CDR3 nucleotides: TGTGCCAGCAGCCCCAGGGGGGATTCACCCCTCCACTTT. Translated: CASSPRGDSPLHF.

The V call is TRBV11-3, the J call TRBJ2-7, with D tentatively TRBD1 or TRBD2 (5 bases each). V lost 5 bases and J 0 bases, leaving 14 bases between the germline ends. The CDR3 length is 15 residues. Germline CDR1 is SGHNT and CDR2 is YENEEA. CDR3: CASSLGRRNSYEQYF. The CDR3 DNA reads as TGTGCCAGCAGCCTGGGACGGAGGAACTCCTACGAGCAGTACTTC.

This sequence joins TRBV19 and TRBJ1-3, with unresolved D. The germline CDR1 and CDR2 sequences are LNHDA and SQIVND (reference sequence). This CDR3 has 13 residues. The ends were cut back, 3 bases at V and 4 bases at J, with 7 bases in the middle. The CDR3 DNA follows: TGTGCCAGTAGTATCTCTAGGGGAAACACCATATATTTT. As protein: CASSISRGNTIYF.